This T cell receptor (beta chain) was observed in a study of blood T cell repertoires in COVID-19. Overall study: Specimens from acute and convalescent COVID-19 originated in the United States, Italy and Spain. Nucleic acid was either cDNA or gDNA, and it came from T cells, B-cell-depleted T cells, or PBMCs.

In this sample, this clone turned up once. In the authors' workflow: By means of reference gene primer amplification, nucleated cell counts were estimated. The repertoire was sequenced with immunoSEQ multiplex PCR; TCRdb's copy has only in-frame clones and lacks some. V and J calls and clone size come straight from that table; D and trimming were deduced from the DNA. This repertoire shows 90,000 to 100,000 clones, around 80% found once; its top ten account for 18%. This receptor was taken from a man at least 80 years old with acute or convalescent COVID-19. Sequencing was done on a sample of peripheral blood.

The CDR3 DNA follows: TGCGCCAGCAGCCAAGAGTACAGGGTGTACAATCAGCCCCAGCATTTT. Its translation is CASSQEYRVYNQPQHF. The chain combines TRBV4-3 with TRBJ1-5; D perhaps matches TRBD1 (6 bases). CDR3 length: 16 amino acids. Trimming cost V 0 bases and J 3 bases, with 12 bases left between them. Germline CDR1 and CDR2: LGHNA and YSLEER.